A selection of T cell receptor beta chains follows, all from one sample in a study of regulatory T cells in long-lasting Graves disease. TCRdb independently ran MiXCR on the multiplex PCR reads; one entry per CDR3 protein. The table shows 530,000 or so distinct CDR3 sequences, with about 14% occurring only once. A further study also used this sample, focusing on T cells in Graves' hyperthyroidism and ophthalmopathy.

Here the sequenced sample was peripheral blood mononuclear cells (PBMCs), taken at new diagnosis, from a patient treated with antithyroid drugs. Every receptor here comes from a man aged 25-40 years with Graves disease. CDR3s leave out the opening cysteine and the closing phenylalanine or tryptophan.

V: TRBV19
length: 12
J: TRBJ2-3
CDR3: ASGGTGLRDTQY

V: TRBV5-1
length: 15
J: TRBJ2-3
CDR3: ASSDRRDYSSTDTQY

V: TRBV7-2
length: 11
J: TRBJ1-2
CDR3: ASSGQGAGGYT

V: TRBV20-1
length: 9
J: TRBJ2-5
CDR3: SAPSFERWA

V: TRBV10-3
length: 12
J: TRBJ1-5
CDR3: AISESSSNQPQH

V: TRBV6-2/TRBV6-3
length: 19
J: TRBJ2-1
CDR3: ASSYVLGTSGRAGFRVLEF

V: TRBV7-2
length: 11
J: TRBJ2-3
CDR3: ASSSVGLDTQY

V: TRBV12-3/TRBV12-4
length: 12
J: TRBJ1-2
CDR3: ASSLGTGVDGYT

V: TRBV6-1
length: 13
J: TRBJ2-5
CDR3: ASMGRRVYQETQY

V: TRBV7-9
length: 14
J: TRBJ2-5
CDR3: ASSPSGIGPKETQY

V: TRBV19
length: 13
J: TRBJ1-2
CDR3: ASSPTSEGIYGYT

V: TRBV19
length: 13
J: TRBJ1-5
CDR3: ASSSPGERDQPQH

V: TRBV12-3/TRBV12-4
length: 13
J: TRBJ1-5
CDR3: ASSLGDTSNQPQH

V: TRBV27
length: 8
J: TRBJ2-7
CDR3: ASPHSVQY

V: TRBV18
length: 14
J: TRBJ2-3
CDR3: ASSPPARAGTDTQY

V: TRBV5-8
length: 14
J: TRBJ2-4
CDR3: ASSPVAAHKRNIQY

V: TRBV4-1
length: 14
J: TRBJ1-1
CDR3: ASSHKSQGGGREAF

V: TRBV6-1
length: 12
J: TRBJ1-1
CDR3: ATRTGPLNTEAF

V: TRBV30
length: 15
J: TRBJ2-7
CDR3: AWSPLRLAGAPYEQY

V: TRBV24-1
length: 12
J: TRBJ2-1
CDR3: ATSQGQGRREQF

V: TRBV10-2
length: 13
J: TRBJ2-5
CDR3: ASSEPTRYQETQY

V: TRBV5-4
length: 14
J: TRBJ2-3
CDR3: ASSAGAGGRTDTQY

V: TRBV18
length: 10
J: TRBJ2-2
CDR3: ASSPSAGELF

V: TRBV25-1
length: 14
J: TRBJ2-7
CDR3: ASSSPGLAGGYEQY

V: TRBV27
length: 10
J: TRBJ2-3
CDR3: ASGPLADTQY

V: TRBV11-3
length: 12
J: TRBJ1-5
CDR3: ASSRRDTNQPQH

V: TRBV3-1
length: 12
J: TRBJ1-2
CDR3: ASSRPGTGFGYT

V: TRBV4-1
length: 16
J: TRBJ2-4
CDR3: ASSQAGLAGVAKNIQY

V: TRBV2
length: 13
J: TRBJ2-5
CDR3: ASSLLAADQETQY

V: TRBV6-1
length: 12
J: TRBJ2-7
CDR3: ASRREDGAYEQY

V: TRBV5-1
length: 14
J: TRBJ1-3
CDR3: ASSPRAGAPGNTIY

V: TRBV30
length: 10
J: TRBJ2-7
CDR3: AWRGKRPEQY

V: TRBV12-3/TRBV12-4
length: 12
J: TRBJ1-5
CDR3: ASSRTELRQPQH

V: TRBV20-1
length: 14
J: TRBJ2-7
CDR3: SARDLLRGSSYEQY

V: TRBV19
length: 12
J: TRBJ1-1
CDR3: ASSPLTVNTEAF

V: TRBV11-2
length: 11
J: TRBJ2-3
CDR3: ASSLGASGPQY

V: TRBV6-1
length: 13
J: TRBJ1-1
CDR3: ASTPGSAGYAEAF

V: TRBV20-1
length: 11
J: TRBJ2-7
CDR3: SATGPERYEQY

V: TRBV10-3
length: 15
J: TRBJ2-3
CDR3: AIRSVAGDRSTDTQY

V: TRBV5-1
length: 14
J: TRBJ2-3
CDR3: ASSGGWMGGSDTQY

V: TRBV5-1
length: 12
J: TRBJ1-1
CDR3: ASNPGQKNTEAF

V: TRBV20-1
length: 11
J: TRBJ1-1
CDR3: SARRMPNTEAF

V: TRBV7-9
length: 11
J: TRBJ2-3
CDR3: ASSLPSSDTQY

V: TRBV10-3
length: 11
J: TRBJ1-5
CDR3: AISESEPQPQH

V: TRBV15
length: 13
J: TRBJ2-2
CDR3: ATSAPGTITGELF

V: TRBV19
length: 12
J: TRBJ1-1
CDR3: ASKSQGPKTEAF

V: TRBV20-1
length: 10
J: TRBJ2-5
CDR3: SASEGPETQY

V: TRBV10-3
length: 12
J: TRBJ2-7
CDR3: AIASGTSGYEQY

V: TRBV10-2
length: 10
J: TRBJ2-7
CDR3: ASTEDAYEQY

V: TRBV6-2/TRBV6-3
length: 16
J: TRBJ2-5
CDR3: ASRSPPGVRVWDETQY

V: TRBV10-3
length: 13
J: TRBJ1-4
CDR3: AISESTGGGEKLF

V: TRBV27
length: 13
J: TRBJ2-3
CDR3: ASSFVSSGKDTQY

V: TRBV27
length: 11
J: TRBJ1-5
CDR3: ASSDSRSQPQH

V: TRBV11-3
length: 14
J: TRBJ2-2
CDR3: ASSSTGRRFTGELF

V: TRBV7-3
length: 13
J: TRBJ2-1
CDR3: ASSSHSASYNEQF